Described below is a single T cell receptor beta chain sequence and its context. The clone's antigen remains unknown. Per-base quality was not reported, and no clone a single base away is much larger than it. TCRbeta CDR3 regions were amplified from genomic DNA by means of the immunoSEQ Assay, a bias-controlled multiplex PCR. On the study's bioinformatics: The number of nucleated cells in each sample was estimated from the amplification of reference gene primers within the assay. To quantify the absolute abundance of each unique TCRbeta CDR3 rearrangement, sequence reads were collapsed and filtered. For each sample, productive Simpson clonality was calculated as the square root of Simpson's diversity index across productive rearrangements. TCRdb re-hosts the immuneACCESS table, in-frame sequences only. Its copies lack some clones; in the studies checked, an unresolved V gene accounts for under half of them, and the cause for the rest is not known. V and J calls and clone size follow that table, whereas D and trimming were derived from the DNA. The sample records 130,000 or so clones, 86% of which are singletons. About 4.5% of the sample rests with the top ten.

These data come from a study of blood T cell repertoires in COVID-19 (dated by TCRdb to 2019 to 2021). General notes on the study: Collaborator samples came from the United States, Italy and Spain and covered acute and convalescent phases of COVID-19. Samples came from the ongoing ImmuneRACE study (first 160 participants) plus 1,254 subjects from 6 global collaborators. Nearly every sample came with metadata listing a de-identified subject ID, COVID-19 status, age in years and sex. Subjects who had been exposed to COVID-19, were actively infected with it, or had recovered from it provided the deeply sampled blood TCRbeta repertoires that made up the dataset. The repertoires were released in a freely available public database meant as a resource for research on the immune response to SARS-CoV-2. Where available, HLA class I and class II types were obtained from metadata supplied by the sample provider rather than from assay-based typing. The material from the prospective study consisted of cDNA or gDNA derived from T cells, B-cell-depleted T cells, or PBMCs. Broader findings and caveats from the paper: The amount of clinical and demographic metadata varied by source and participant and was provided uncurated.

Whole blood was collected in K2EDTA tubes by collaborating institutions according to the institutions' own protocols. Collaborator samples were shipped for TCRbeta analysis as frozen whole blood, isolated PBMCs, or DNA extracted from either sample type. This sequence was found in a man aged 40-50 years with acute or convalescent COVID-19. The sequencing input was peripheral blood.

The CDR3 reads as follows: CASSSTVSNTEAFF. The nucleotide sequence reads as follows: TGCGCCAGCAGCTCGACAGTGTCGAACACTGAAGCTTTCTTT. The rearrangement joined TRBV5-1 to TRBJ1-1; the D region possibly corresponds to TRBD1 (5 bases align). The cysteine opens and the phenylalanine closes a CDR3 of 14 amino acids. The retained sequence is limited to the CDR3, 42 bases, with the frame set at the first base. Sequences SGHRS (CDR1) and YFSETQ (CDR2) are obtained from the germline V gene. V is cut by 3 bases and J by 1 base, and the space between the germline ends is 10 bases. This CDR3, with the reference TRBV5-1 and TRBJ1-1 proteins standing in past its ends, gives the full variable domain KAGVTQTPRYLIKTRGQQVTLSCSPISGHRSVSWYQQTPGQGLQFLFEYFSETQRNKGNFPGRFSGRQFSNSRSEMNVSTLELGDSALYLCASSSTVSNTEAFFGQGTRLTVV.